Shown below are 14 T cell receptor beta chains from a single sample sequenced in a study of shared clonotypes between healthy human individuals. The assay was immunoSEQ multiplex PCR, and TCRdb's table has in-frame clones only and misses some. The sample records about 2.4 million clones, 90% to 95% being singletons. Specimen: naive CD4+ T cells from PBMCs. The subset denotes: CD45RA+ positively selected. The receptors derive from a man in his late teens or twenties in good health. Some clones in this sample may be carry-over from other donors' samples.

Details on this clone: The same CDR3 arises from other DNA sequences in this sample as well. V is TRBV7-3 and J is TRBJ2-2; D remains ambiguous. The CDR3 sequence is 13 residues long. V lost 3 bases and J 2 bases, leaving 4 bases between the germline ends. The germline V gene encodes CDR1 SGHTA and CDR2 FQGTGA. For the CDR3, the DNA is TGTGCCAGCAGCTTCAGTAACACCGGGGAGCTGTTTTTT. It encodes CASSFSNTGELFF.

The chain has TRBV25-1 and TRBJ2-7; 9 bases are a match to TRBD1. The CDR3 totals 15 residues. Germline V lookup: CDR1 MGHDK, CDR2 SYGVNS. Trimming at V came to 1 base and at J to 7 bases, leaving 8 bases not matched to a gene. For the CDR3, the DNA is TGTGCCAGCAGTGAATGGGGACAGGGTCTGGAGGAGCAGTACTTC. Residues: CASSEWGQGLEEQYF.

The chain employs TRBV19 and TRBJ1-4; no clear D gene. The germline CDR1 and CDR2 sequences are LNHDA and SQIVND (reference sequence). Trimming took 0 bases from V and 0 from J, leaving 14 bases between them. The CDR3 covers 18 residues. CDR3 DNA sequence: TGTGCCAGTAGTATAGATCCGGGGAACTCTCCAACTAATGAAAAACTGTTTTTT. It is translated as CASSIDPGNSPTNEKLFF.

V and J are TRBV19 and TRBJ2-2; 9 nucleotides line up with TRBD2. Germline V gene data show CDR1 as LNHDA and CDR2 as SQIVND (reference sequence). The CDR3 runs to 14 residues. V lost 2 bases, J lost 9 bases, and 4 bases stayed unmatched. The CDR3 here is CASSILAGERELFF. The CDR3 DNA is TGTGCCAGTAGTATATTAGCGGGAGAACGGGAGCTGTTTTTT.

In DNA, the CDR3 is TGTGCCAGCAAGGACAGAAACTACTATGGCTACACCTTC. It yields the protein CASKDRNYYGYTF. J is TRBJ1-2 and V is TRBV19, with a possible D match to TRBD1 (6 bases). The germline V gene has CDR1 LNHDA and CDR2 SQIVND (reference sequence). The V and J ends lost 9 bases and 3 bases respectively, with 14 bases between them. There are 13 residues in the CDR3.

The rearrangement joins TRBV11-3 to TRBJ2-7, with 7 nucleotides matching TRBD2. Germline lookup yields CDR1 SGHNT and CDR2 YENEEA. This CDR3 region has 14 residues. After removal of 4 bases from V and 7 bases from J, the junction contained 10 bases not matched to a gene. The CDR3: CASSSGGAVVEQYF. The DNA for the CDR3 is TGTGCCAGCAGCTCGGGGGGAGCCGTCGTAGAGCAGTACTTC.

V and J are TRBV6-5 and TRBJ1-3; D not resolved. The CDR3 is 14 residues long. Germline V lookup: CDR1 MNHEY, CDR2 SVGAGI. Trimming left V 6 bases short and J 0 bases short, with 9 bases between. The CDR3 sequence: CASRNIFSGNTIYF. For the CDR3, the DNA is TGTGCCAGCAGAAACATCTTCTCTGGAAACACCATATATTTT.

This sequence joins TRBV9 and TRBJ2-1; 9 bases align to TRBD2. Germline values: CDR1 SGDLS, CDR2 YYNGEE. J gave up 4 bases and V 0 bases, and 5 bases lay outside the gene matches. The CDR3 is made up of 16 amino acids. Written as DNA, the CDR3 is TGTGCCAGCAGCGTAGTAGCGGGAGTAATGTACAATGAGCAGTTCTTC. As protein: CASSVVAGVMYNEQFF.

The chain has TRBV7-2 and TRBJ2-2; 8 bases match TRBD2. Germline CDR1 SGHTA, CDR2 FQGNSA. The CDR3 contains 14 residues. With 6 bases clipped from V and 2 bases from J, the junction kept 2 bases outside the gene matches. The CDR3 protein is CASSRGGNTGELFF. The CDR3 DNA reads TGTGCCAGCAGTCGGGGGGGAAACACCGGGGAGCTGTTTTTT.

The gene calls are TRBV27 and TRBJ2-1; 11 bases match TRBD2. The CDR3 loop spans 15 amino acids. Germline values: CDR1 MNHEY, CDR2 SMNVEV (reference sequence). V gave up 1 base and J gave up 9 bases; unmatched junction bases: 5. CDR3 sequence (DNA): TGTGCCAGCAGTTTATTAGTAGCGGGAGGGGGTGAGCAGTTCTTC. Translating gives CASSLLVAGGGEQFF.

This CDR3 reads CASSPREGNTDTQYF. CDR3 nucleotides: TGTGCCAGCAGCCCCCGGGAGGGGAACACAGATACGCAGTATTTT. This rearrangement joins TRBV9 to TRBJ2-3; 8 positions agree with TRBD2. The CDR3 runs to 15 residues. After removal of 4 bases from V and 2 bases from J, the junction contained 6 bases not matched to a gene. Germline CDR1 reads SGDLS; CDR2 reads YYNGEE.

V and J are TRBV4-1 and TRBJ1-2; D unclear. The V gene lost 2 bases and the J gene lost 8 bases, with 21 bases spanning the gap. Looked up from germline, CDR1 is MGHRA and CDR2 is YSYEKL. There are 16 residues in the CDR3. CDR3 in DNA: TGCGCCAGCAGCCAATCGATTACGCAGTCACCTGGCGGCTACACCTTC. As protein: CASSQSITQSPGGYTF.

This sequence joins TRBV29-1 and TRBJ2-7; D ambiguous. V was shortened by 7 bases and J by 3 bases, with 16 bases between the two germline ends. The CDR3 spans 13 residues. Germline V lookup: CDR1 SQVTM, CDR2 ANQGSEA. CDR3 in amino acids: CSAKFRFHYEQYF. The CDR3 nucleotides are TGCAGCGCAAAGTTCAGGTTCCACTACGAGCAGTACTTC.

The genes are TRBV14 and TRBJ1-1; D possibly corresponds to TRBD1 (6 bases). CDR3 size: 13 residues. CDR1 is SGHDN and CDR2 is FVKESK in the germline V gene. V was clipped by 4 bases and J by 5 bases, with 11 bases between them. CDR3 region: CASSRGQTTEAFF. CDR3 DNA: TGTGCCAGCAGCCGTGGACAGACAACTGAAGCTTTCTTT.